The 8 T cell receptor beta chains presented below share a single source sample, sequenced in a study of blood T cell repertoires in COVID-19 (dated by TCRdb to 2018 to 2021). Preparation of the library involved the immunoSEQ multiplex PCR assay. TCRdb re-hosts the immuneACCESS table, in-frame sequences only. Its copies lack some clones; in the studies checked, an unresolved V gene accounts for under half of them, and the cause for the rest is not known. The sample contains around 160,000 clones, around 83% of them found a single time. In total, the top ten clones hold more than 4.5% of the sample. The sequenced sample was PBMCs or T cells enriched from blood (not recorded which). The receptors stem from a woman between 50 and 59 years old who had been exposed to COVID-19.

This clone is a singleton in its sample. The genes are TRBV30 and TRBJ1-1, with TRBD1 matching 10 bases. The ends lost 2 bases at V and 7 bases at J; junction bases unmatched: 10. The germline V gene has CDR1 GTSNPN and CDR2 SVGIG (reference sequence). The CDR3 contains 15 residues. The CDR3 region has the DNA TGTGCCTGGAGTAGACGACAGGGGGCGTGGGATGAAGCTTTCTTT. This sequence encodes CAWSRRQGAWDEAFF.

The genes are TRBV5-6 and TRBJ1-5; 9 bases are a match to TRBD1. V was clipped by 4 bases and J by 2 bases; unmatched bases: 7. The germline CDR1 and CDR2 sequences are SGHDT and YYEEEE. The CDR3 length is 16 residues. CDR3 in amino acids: CASSARQGDGNQPQHF. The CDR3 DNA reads TGTGCCAGCAGCGCGAGACAGGGGGATGGCAATCAGCCCCAGCATTTT. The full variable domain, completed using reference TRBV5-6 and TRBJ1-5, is DAGVTQSPTHLIKTRGQQVTLRCSPKSGHDTVSWYQQALGQGPQFIFQYYEEEERQRGNFPDRFSGHQFPNYSSELNVNALLLGDSALYLCASSARQGDGNQPQHFGDGTRLSIL.

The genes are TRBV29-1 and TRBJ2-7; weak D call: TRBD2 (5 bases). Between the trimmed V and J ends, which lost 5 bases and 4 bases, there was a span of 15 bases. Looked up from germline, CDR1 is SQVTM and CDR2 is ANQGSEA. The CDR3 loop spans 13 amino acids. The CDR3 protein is CSVFRTGKYEQYF. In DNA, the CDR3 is TGCAGCGTTTTTCGGACGGGAAAATACGAGCAGTACTTC.

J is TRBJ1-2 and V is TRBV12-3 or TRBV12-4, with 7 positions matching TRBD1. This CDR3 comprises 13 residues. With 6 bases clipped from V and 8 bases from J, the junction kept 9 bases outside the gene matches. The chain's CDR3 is CASRWGQGGGYTF. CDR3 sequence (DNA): TGTGCCAGCAGATGGGGGCAGGGGGGCGGCTACACCTTC.

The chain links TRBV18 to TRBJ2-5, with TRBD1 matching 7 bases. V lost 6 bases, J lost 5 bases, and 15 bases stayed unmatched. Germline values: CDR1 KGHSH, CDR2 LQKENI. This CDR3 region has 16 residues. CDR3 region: CASSPSPGGSQETQYF. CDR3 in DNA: TGTGCCAGCTCCCCCAGCCCAGGGGGATCTCAGGAGACCCAGTACTTC.

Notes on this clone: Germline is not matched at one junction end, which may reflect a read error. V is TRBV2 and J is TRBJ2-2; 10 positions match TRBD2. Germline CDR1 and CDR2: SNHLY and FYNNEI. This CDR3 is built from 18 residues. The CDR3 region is CASREASGGLTNTGELFF. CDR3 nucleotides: TGTGCCAGCAGGGAAGCTAGCGGGGGACTAACGAACACCGGGGAGCTGTTTTTT.

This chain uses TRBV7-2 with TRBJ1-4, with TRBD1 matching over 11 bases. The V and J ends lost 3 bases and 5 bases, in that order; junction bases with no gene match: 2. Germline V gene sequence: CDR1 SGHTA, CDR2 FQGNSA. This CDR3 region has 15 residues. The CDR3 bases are TGTGCCAGCAGCTTTAGGACAGGGGGCAATGAAAAACTGTTTTTT. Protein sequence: CASSFRTGGNEKLFF. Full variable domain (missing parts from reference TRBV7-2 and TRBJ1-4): GAGVSQSPSNKVTEKGKDVELRCDPISGHTALYWYRQSLGQGLEFLIYFQGNSAPDKSGLPSDRFSAERTGGSVSTLTIQRTQQEDSAVYLCASSFRTGGNEKLFFGSGTQLSVL.

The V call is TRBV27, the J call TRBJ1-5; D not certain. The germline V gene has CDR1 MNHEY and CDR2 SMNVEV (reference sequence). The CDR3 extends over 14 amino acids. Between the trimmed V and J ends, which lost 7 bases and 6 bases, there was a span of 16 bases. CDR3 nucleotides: TGTGCCAGCACCTCTGGGGAGGGAGTTCAGCCCCAGCATTTT. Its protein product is CASTSGEGVQPQHF.